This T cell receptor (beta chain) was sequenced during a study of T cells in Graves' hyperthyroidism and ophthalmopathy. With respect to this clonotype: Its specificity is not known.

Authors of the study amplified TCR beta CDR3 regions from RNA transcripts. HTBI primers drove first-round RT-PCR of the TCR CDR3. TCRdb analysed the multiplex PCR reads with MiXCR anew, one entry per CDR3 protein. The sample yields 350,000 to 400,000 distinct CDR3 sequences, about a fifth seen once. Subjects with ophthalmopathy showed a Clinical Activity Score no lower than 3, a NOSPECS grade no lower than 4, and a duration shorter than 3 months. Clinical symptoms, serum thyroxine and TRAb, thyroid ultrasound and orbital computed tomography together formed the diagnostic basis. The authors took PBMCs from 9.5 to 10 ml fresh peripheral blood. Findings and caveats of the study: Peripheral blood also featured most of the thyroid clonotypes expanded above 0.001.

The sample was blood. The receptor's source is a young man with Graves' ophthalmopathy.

The CDR3 nucleotides are TGTGCCACCAGCGGGACTTTATTGAACACAGATACGCAGTATTTT. Translated: CATSGTLLNTDTQYF. The rearrangement uses TRBV15 and TRBJ2-3, with a tentative D call TRBD2 (6 bases). V was clipped by 5 bases and J by 2 bases, with 14 bases between them. Germline CDR1 is LNHNV and CDR2 is YYDKDF (reference sequence). The CDR3 is 15 residues long.